The clone carrying this TCR beta chain was observed a handful of times. Its antigen is still unknown. This record belongs to a study of T cells in Graves' hyperthyroidism and ophthalmopathy. Study conclusions and caveats: Ophthalmopathy stood apart from stable hyperthyroidism in a 13 V-J model.

The V gene end was trimmed by 8 bases and the J gene end by 6 bases; junction bases not matched to a gene: 5. Germline V gene sequence: CDR1 SGHAT, CDR2 FQNNGV. This CDR3 has 12 residues. Regions amplified from RNA transcripts were the TCR beta CDR3 regions. A first-round RT-PCR of the TCR CDR3 used the HTBI primer set. One entry per CDR3 protein results from TCRdb running MiXCR on the multiplex PCR reads. Found here are hundreds of thousands of distinct CDR3 sequences, over 11% of them singletons; the top ten hold about 26%. V usage is TRBV11-2 and J usage is TRBJ2-7; TRBD1 agrees at 9 bases. Sequenced: blood. The origin of this receptor is a woman aged 25 to 39 with Graves' hyperthyroidism. The DNA for the CDR3 is TGTGCCAGCGGGACAGGGTGGGGCGAGCAGTACTTC. This gives the protein CASGTGWGEQYF.